This T cell receptor beta chain was captured in a study of beta chain features in type 1 diabetes. Isolated RNA was reverse transcribed in full, so expressed TCRB transcripts were sequenced. Sequencing used immunoSEQ multiplex PCR; TCRdb keeps in-frame clones, though not all of them. The sample includes hundreds of thousands of clones, 15% seen only once; the top ten take around 0.095%. V gave up 7 bases and J gave up 6 bases, with 16 bases separating them. This CDR3 has 13 residues. Germline assignment: CDR1 ENHRY and CDR2 SYGVKD. This clone was detected once. The purity of all sorted populations exceeded 95%.

This clonotype was sampled from a man aged 18-30 years in good health. Sequencing was performed on naive CD4+ T cells from blood. The chain has TRBV10-3 and TRBJ2-7; the D is unclear. The CDR3 bases are TGTGCCATCACCCCAGCCACCCCTGTCGAGCAGTACTTC. Protein: CAITPATPVEQYF.